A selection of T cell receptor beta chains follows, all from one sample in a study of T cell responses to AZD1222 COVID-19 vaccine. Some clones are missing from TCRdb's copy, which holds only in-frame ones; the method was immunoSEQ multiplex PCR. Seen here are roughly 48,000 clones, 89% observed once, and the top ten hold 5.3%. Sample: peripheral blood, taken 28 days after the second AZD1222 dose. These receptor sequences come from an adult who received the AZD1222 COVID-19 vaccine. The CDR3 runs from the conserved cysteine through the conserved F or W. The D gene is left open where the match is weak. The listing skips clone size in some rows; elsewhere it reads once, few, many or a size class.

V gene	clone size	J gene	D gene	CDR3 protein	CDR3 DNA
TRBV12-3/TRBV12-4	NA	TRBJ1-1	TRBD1	CASSPQGGTEAFF	TGTGCCAGCAGTCCTCAGGGGGGTACTGAAGCTTTCTTT
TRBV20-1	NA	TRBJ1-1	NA	CSASTVNTEAFF	TGCAGTGCTAGTACAGTGAACACTGAAGCTTTCTTT
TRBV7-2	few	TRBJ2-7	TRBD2	CATASAGGLGFYEQYF	TGTGCCACTGCCTCGGCGGGGGGCTTAGGGTTTTACGAGCAGTACTTC
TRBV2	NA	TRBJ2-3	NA	CASNQESTDTQYF	TGTGCCAGCAATCAGGAGAGCACAGATACGCAGTATTTT
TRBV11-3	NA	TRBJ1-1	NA	CASSRDRASEAFF	TGTGCCAGCAGCCGGGACCGAGCCAGCGAAGCTTTCTTT
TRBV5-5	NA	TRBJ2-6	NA	CASSWQTLRGANVLTF	TGTGCCAGCAGTTGGCAGACACTTCGTGGGGCCAACGTCCTGACTTTC
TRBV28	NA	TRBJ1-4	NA	CASSPGGRQSGKLFF	TGTGCCAGCAGCCCCGGTGGCAGGCAATCGGGGAAACTGTTTTTT
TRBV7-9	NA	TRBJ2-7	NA	CASSLESYEQYF	TGTGCCAGCAGCTTAGAATCCTACGAGCAGTACTTC
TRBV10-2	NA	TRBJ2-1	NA	CASSGLVGSYNEQFF	TGCGCCAGCAGTGGTTTGGTAGGTTCTTACAATGAGCAGTTCTTC
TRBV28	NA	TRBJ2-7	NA	CASSFLGPYEQYF	TGTGCCAGCAGTTTTCTGGGCCCCTACGAGCAGTACTTC
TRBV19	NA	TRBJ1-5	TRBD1	CASSRDRPNSNQPQHF	TGTGCCAGTAGTCGGGACAGGCCGAATAGCAATCAGCCCCAGCATTTT
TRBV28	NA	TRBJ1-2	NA	CASSLSLLNYGYTF	TGTGCCAGCAGTTTATCGCTGCTTAACTATGGCTACACCTTC
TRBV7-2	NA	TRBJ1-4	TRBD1	CASSSAGTATYNEKLFF	TGTGCCAGCAGCTCAGCCGGGACAGCAACGTACAATGAAAAACTGTTTTTT
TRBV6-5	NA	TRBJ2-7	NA	CASSRTGEQYF	TGTGCCAGCAGCAGGACCGGGGAGCAGTACTTC
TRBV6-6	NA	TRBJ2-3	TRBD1	CATTPGQTTDTQYF	TGTGCTACCACTCCGGGACAGACCACAGATACGCAGTATTTT
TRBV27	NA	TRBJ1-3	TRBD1	CASSFSRDSGNTIYF	TGTGCCAGCAGTTTTTCTAGGGACAGTGGAAACACCATATATTTT
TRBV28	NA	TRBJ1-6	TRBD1	CASSPLRGQGPANSPLHF	TGTGCCAGCAGTCCACTGAGGGGACAGGGACCTGCGAATTCACCCCTCCACTTT
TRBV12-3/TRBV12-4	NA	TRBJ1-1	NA	CASSGVNTEAFF	TGTGCCAGCAGCGGGGTGAACACTGAAGCTTTCTTT
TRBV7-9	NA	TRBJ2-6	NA	CASSLNRPGANVLTF	TGTGCCAGCAGCCTTAATCGGCCTGGGGCCAACGTCCTGACTTTC
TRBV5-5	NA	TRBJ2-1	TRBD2	CASSLGSGDYNEQFF	TGTGCCAGCAGCTTGGGTAGCGGGGATTACAATGAGCAGTTCTTC